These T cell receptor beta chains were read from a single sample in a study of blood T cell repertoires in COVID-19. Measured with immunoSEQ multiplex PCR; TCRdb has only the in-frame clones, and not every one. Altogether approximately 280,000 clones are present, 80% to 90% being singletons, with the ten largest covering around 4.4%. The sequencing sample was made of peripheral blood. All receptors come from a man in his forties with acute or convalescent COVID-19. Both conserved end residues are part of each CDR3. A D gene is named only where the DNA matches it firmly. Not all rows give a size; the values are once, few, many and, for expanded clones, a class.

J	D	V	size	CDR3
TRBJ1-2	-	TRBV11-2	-	CASSQEGSHGYTF
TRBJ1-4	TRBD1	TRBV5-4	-	CASSSPGQGGKLFF
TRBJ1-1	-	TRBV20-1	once	CSAVHGTMAFF
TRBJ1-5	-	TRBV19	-	CASRKGSNQPQHF
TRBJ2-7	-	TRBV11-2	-	CASSLARPDLEQYF
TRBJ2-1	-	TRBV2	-	CASKPSGSAVYNEQFF
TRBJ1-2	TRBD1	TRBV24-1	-	CATSDSTGGNYGYTF
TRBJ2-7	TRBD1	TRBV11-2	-	CASSITGTGTYEQYF
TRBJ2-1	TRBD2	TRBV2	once	CASSRLAGGPNEQFF
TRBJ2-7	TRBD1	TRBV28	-	CASSFAGGDYEQYF
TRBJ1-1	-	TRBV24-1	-	CATRDRWGDTEAFF
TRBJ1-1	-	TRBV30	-	CAWSVSRGYTEAFF
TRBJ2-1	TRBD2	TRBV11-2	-	CASSFGLAGYNEQFF
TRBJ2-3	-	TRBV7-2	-	CASSFGAGANTDTQYF
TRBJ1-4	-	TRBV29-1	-	CSVRTSESSPRQEKLFF
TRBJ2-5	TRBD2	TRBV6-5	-	CASISSGGNQETQYF
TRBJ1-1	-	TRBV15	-	CATSRDPMNTEAFF
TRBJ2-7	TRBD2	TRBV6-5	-	CASSYKRGTYEQYF
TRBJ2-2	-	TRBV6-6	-	CASSYAGARTGELFF
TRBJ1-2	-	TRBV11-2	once	CASSLDTVYYGYTF
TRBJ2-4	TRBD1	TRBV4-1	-	CASSQDRGYGNIQYF
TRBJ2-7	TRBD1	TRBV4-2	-	CASSQVGTGDEQYF
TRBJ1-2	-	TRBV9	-	CASSVDPRDYGYTF